This TCR beta chain is drawn from a study of cytomegalovirus exposure and HLA in healthy donors. The CDR3 length is 14 residues. Germline CDR1 reads MNHNS; CDR2 reads SASEGT. The junction had 3 bases not matched to a gene; V was cut back by 4 bases and J by 1 base. The assay was immunoSEQ multiplex PCR, and TCRdb's table has in-frame clones only and misses some. The sample has a few hundred thousand clones; 88% are singletons. Separate from the approximately 670-subject first cohort, the approximately 120-subject validation cohort was the one that the donors belonged to. About this clone: In the same sample, other DNA sequences code for this CDR3.

Sequences were obtained from PBMCs. The V gene is TRBV6-1, the J gene TRBJ1-1; 7 nucleotides agree with TRBD1. The clonotype comes from a man aged 25 to 40 in good health and CMV-seronegative. The CDR3, as DNA: TGTGCCAGCAGTGTGCGACAGGGGAACACTGAAGCTTTCTTT. Translated: CASSVRQGNTEAFF.